This T cell receptor (beta chain) originates from a study of CD8 T cells in Susac syndrome. Germline CDR1 SGHTA, CDR2 FQGNSA. There are 16 residues in the CDR3. V was cut by 3 bases and J by 2 bases, with 14 bases left in between. It was with random hexamers that about 0.45 to 1 ug RNA was reverse transcribed. TCRdb processed the immunoSEQ multiplex PCR reads anew with MiXCR; each CDR3 protein has one entry. The sample contains 80,000 to 90,000 distinct CDR3 sequences, 95% of which appear only once. The chain recombines TRBV7-2 with TRBJ2-1; tentatively, D is TRBD1 (6 bases). Material for sequencing was CD8+ T cells from PBMCs. The receptor comes from a human donor with Susac syndrome. DNA for the CDR3: TGTGCCAGCAGCTTGGGAGCAGGGGCAGCCTACAATGAGCAGTTCTTC. Amino acids: CASSLGAGAAYNEQFF.